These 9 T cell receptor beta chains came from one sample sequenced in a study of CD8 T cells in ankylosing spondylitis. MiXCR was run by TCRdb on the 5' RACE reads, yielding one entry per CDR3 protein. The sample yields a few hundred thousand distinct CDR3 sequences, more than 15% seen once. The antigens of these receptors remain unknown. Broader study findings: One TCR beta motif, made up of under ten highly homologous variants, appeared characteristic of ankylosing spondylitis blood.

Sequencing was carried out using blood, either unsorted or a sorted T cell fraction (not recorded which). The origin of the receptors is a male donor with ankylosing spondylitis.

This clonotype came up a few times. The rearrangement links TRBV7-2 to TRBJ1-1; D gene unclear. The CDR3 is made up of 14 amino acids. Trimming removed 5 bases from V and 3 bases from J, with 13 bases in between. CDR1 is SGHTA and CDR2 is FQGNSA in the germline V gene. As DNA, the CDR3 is TGTGCCAGCAGCACGAGGGTTGGGGACACTGAAGCTTTCTTT. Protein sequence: CASSTRVGDTEAFF.

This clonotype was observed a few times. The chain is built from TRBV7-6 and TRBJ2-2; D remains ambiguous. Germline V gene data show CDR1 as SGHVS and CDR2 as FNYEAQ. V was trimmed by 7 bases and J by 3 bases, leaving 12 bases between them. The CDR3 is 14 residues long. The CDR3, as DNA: TGTGCCAGCACCCCAAGGACCTACACCGGGGAGCTGTTTTTT. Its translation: CASTPRTYTGELFF.

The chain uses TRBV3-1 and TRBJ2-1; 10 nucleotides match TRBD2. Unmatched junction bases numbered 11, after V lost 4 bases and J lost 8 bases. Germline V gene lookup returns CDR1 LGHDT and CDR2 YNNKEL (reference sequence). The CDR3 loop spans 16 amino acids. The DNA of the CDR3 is TGTGCCAGCAGCCCGGCGAGAACTAGCGGGACCCATGAGCAGTTCTTC. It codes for CASSPARTSGTHEQFF.

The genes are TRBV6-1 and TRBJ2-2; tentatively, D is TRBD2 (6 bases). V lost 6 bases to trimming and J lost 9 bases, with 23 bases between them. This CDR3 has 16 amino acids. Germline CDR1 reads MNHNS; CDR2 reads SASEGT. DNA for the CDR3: TGTGCCAGCAGGGCTACCGGGACTTCCTCTGGGTGGGAGCTGTTTTTT. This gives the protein CASRATGTSSGWELFF.

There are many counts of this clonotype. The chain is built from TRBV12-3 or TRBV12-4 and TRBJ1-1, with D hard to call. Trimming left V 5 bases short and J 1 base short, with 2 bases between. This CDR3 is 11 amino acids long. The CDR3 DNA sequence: TGTGCCAGCAGTCAGAACACTGAAGCTTTCTTT. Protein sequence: CASSQNTEAFF.

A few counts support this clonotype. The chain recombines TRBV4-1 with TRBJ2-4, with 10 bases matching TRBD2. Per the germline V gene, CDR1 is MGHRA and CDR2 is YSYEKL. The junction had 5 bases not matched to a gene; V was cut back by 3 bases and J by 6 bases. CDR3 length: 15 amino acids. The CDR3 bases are TGCGCCAGCAGCCAGATGGGACTAGCGCTAAACATTCAGTACTTC. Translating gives CASSQMGLALNIQYF.

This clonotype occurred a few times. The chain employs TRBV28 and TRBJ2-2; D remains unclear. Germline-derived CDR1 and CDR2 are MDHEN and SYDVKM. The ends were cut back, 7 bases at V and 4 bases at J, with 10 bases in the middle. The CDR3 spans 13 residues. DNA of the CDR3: TGTGCCAGCATCGAGGCATCCACCGGGGAGCTGTTTTTT. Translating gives CASIEASTGELFF. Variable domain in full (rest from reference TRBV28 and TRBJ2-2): DVKVTQSSRYLVKRTGEKVFLECVQDMDHENMFWYRQDPGLGLRLIYFSYDVKMKEKGDIPEGYSVSREKKERFSLILESASTNQTSMYLCASIEASTGELFFGEGSRLTVL.

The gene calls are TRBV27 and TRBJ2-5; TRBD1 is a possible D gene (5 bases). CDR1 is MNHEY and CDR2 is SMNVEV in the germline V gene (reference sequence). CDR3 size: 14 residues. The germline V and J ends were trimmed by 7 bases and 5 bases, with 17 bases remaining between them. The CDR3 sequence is CASKFIGAGETQYF. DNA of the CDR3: TGTGCCAGCAAGTTTATAGGGGCTGGGGAGACCCAGTACTTC.

CDR3 region: CASSEKLASDYYEQYF. In DNA form, the CDR3 reads TGTGCCAGCAGTGAGAAACTAGCGTCCGACTACTACGAGCAGTACTTC. The chain has TRBV25-1 and TRBJ2-7; TRBD2 matches at 7 bases. The length of the CDR3 is 16 residues. The germline V gene encodes CDR1 MGHDK and CDR2 SYGVNS. J gave up 3 bases and V 3 bases, and 11 bases lay outside the gene matches.